This T cell receptor (beta chain) derives from a study of immune characterization of retroperitoneal liposarcoma. Trimming stripped 4 bases from V and 4 bases from J, with 9 bases between. The length of the CDR3 is 13 residues. Germline CDR1 and CDR2: SGHRS and YFSETQ. Via MiXCR, TCRdb re-called the PCR reads, giving one row per CDR3 protein. The table shows about 10,000 distinct CDR3 sequences, with 37% occurring only once. The source is a male donor with retroperitoneal liposarcoma. V usage is TRBV5-1 and J usage is TRBJ2-1; tentative D call: TRBD2 (6 bases). The specimen was tumor tissue. The CDR3 spells CASSPGVYNEQFF. The DNA of the CDR3 is TGCGCCAGCAGCCCGGGAGTTTACAATGAGCAGTTCTTC. The whole variable domain, remainder taken from reference TRBV5-1 and TRBJ2-1, is KAGVTQTPRYLIKTRGQQVTLSCSPISGHRSVSWYQQTPGQGLQFLFEYFSETQRNKGNFPGRFSGRQFSNSRSEMNVSTLELGDSALYLCASSPGVYNEQFFGPGTRLTVL.